A selection of T cell receptor beta chains follows, all from one sample in a study of T-cell memory formation after mild COVID-19. MiXCR, run by TCRdb on the 5' RACE reads, gives a single entry per CDR3 protein. The sample shows roughly 610,000 distinct CDR3 sequences, around 16% of them seen only once. Sequencing was performed on PBMCs or a T cell subset sorted from them (not recorded which). The receptors stem from an adult woman who had mild COVID-19 (a few samples of this study predate the infection). Cell type and time point are not known. The CDR3 runs from the conserved cysteine through the conserved F or W. A D gene is named only where the DNA matches it firmly. The size field is filled for only some rows; it gives once, few, many or a size class.

>TRBV4-1|NA|NA|TRBJ2-7
CASSQGSEQYF
TGCGCCAGCAGCCAAGGGTCCGAGCAGTACTTC
>TRBV5-1|NA|NA|TRBJ2-3
CASSRWTASDTQYF
TGCGCCAGCAGCAGGTGGACAGCCTCAGATACGCAGTATTTT
>TRBV5-1|NA|once|TRBJ2-5
CASSLAESQETQYF
TGCGCCAGCAGCTTAGCGGAATCCCAAGAGACCCAGTACTTC
>TRBV4-1|NA|NA|TRBJ1-2
CASSQEVVRVNYGYTF
TGCGCCAGCAGCCAAGAAGTTGTCAGGGTAAACTATGGCTACACCTTC
>TRBV20-1|TRBD1|few|TRBJ1-5
CSASDRRYSNQPQHF
TGCAGTGCTTCGGACAGGCGTTATAGCAATCAGCCCCAGCATTTT
>TRBV2|NA|few|TRBJ2-3
CASKRTEGTDTQYF
TGTGCCAGCAAAAGGACAGAAGGCACAGATACGCAGTATTTT
>TRBV3-1|NA|NA|TRBJ1-3
CASSHVPSRSSGNTIYF
TGTGCCAGCAGCCACGTCCCTTCTCGCAGCTCTGGAAACACCATATATTTT
>TRBV7-9|TRBD2|NA|TRBJ2-7
CASSFTVPKRDLSYEQYF
TGTGCCAGCAGCTTTACGGTTCCCAAGCGGGATCTTTCCTACGAGCAGTACTTC
>TRBV20-1|TRBD1|few|TRBJ1-5
CSARVARTGDNQPQHF
TGCAGTGCTAGAGTGGCCCGGACAGGGGACAATCAGCCCCAGCATTTT
>TRBV5-1|NA|NA|TRBJ2-7
CASGEGVSTYEQYF
TGCGCCAGCGGGGAGGGGGTTTCTACCTACGAGCAGTACTTC
>TRBV4-1|TRBD2|many|TRBJ2-2
CASSQTRLAGGPGTGELFF
TGCGCCAGCAGCCAGACCCGACTAGCGGGGGGGCCGGGGACCGGGGAGCTGTTTTTT
>TRBV3-1|TRBD2|few|TRBJ2-2
CASSQDSYGRASTGELFF
TGTGCCAGCAGCCAAGATAGTTACGGGAGGGCCAGCACCGGGGAGCTGTTTTTT
>TRBV20-1|TRBD1|few|TRBJ2-2
CSASQGAFTGELFF
TGCAGTGCTAGTCAGGGGGCTTTCACCGGGGAGCTGTTTTTT
>TRBV7-8|NA|few|TRBJ1-1
CASSPGTLRLMNTEAFF
TGTGCCAGCAGCCCTGGGACACTCAGACTAATGAACACTGAAGCTTTCTTT
>TRBV19|TRBD1|few|TRBJ2-7
CASSFGGQDSYEQYF
TGTGCCAGTAGTTTCGGAGGACAGGACTCCTACGAGCAGTACTTC
>TRBV15|NA|few|TRBJ2-7
CATSVRDPAPGEQYF
TGTGCCACCAGCGTACGGGACCCCGCTCCGGGGGAGCAGTACTTC
>TRBV9|NA|few|TRBJ2-1
CASNGQIGGNEQFF
TGTGCCAGCAACGGACAGATAGGGGGCAATGAGCAGTTCTTC
>TRBV15|NA|NA|TRBJ1-1
CATSSPPATGLEAFF
TGTGCCACCAGCTCCCCCCCCGCCACGGGGCTTGAAGCTTTCTTT
>TRBV7-9|NA|NA|TRBJ2-1
CASSSSHHRYNEQFF
TGTGCCAGCAGCTCTTCCCACCACAGGTACAATGAGCAGTTCTTC
>TRBV5-6|NA|many|TRBJ1-2
CASSLDPGMVGGYTF
TGTGCCAGCAGCTTGGATCCAGGGATGGTCGGGGGCTACACCTTC
>TRBV18|TRBD1|many|TRBJ2-1
CASSRTGFYNEQFF
TGTGCCAGCTCCCGGACAGGATTTTACAATGAGCAGTTCTTC
>TRBV3-1|TRBD1|few|TRBJ1-1
CASSQRGSGTGGFRGEAFF
TGTGCCAGCAGCCAACGGGGATCCGGGACAGGGGGCTTTAGAGGTGAAGCTTTCTTT
>TRBV7-8|NA|NA|TRBJ2-5
CASSLSSLAMYF
TGTGCCAGCAGCTTATCATCCTTGGCCATGTACTTC
>TRBV6-2/TRBV6-3|TRBD1|NA|TRBJ2-6
CASSPAGQGTSGANVLTF
TGTGCCAGCAGTCCCGCGGGACAGGGAACCTCTGGGGCCAACGTCCTGACTTTC
>TRBV20-1|NA|NA|TRBJ2-3
CSAPGLFTDTQYF
TGCAGTGCCCCGGGACTTTTCACAGATACGCAGTATTTT
>TRBV6-1|NA|NA|TRBJ1-2
CASTRPGSTKGYTF
TGTGCCAGCACCAGGCCGGGCAGTACGAAGGGCTACACCTTC
>TRBV11-2|NA|many|TRBJ2-3
CASSLDPRTGTDTQYF
TGTGCCAGCAGCTTAGATCCAAGGACGGGCACAGATACGCAGTATTTT
>TRBV6-6|TRBD1|NA|TRBJ1-2
CASSSEDRGTYGYTF
TGTGCCAGCAGTTCGGAAGACAGGGGCACCTATGGCTACACCTTC
>TRBV12-3/TRBV12-4|NA|few|TRBJ1-5
CASSRGPGQPQHF
TGTGCCAGCAGTCGGGGTCCTGGACAGCCCCAGCATTTT
>TRBV20-1|NA|NA|TRBJ1-4
CSAHHGTSNEKLFF
TGCAGTGCCCACCACGGGACCTCGAATGAAAAACTGTTTTTT
>TRBV9|TRBD2|few|TRBJ2-7
CASSRTSGIIMGEQYF
TGTGCCAGCAGCCGGACTAGCGGGATCATAATGGGAGAGCAGTACTTC
>TRBV7-9|TRBD1|few|TRBJ1-1
CASSEVGQGAAFF
TGTGCCAGCAGCGAAGTAGGACAGGGTGCAGCTTTCTTT
>TRBV11-3|NA|NA|TRBJ2-1
CASSARDNIYNEQFF
TGTGCCAGCAGCGCCCGGGACAACATCTACAATGAGCAGTTCTTC
>TRBV20-1|NA|NA|TRBJ2-3
CSASSWESSTDTQYF
TGCAGTGCTAGTTCTTGGGAAAGCAGCACAGATACGCAGTATTTT
>TRBV7-3|NA|NA|TRBJ1-2
CASSPKAGKMYGYTF
TGTGCCAGCAGCCCTAAAGCAGGGAAGATGTATGGCTACACCTTC
>TRBV18|NA|many|TRBJ2-1
CASSTRDNIHNEQFF
TGTGCCAGCTCAACACGGGACAATATTCACAATGAGCAGTTCTTC
>TRBV28|NA|NA|TRBJ2-1
CASSQLGPGTFWSSYNEQFF
TGTGCCAGCAGTCAATTGGGCCCCGGGACTTTCTGGAGCTCCTACAATGAGCAGTTCTTC
>TRBV2|NA|few|TRBJ2-7
CATRGDTYYEQYF
TGTGCCACCAGAGGGGACACCTACTACGAGCAGTACTTC
>TRBV6-5|TRBD1|NA|TRBJ1-1
CASGQGAVNTEAFF
TGTGCCAGCGGACAGGGGGCGGTGAACACTGAAGCTTTCTTT
>TRBV6-2/TRBV6-3|NA|few|TRBJ1-1
CASPLRSGDGATEAFF
TGTGCCAGCCCCTTAAGATCAGGGGACGGGGCCACTGAAGCTTTCTTT
>TRBV6-2/TRBV6-3|NA|NA|TRBJ2-7
CASSIQGLHEQYF
TGTGCCAGCAGCATACAGGGTCTCCACGAGCAGTACTTC
>TRBV4-1|TRBD2|many|TRBJ2-1
CASSQEDSGNEQFF
TGCGCCAGCAGCCAAGAAGATAGCGGGAATGAGCAGTTCTTC
>TRBV12-3/TRBV12-4|NA|many|TRBJ2-1
CASSPKRLGQGNEQFF
TGTGCCAGCAGTCCTAAGAGACTAGGTCAGGGCAATGAGCAGTTCTTC
>TRBV24-1|NA|NA|TRBJ2-3
CATSDLSDDTQYF
TGTGCCACCAGTGATTTGTCTGATGATACGCAGTATTTT
>TRBV5-1|NA|many|TRBJ2-2
CASSLKWENTGELFF
TGCGCCAGCAGCTTGAAGTGGGAGAACACCGGGGAGCTGTTTTTT
>TRBV5-1|NA|many|TRBJ2-2
CASSSSDTQTGELFF
TGCGCCAGCAGCTCTTCAGACACCCAAACCGGGGAGCTGTTTTTT
>TRBV10-3|NA|few|TRBJ1-5
CAISEDSWNQPQHF
TGTGCCATCAGTGAGGACAGTTGGAACCAGCCCCAGCATTTT
>TRBV3-1|NA|many|TRBJ2-3
CASSQDLRGLSTLGTDTQYF
TGTGCCAGCAGCCAAGATCTAAGGGGACTCTCAACACTGGGCACAGATACGCAGTATTTT